This TCR beta chain was documented in a study of monozygotic twins with inflammatory bowel disease. TCRdb re-called the 5' RACE reads and catalogs CDR3 proteins one per entry, DNA excluded. This table lists about 380,000 distinct CDR3 sequences. The CDR3 has 17 amino acids. CDR1 is MNHEY, CDR2 SVGEGT, per germline. The source material was blood. V and J are TRBV6-2 or TRBV6-3 and TRBJ2-1; lacking DNA, the TRBD2 call made by TCRdb goes unchecked. The TCR comes from a human donor with ulcerative colitis or Crohn's disease, or a healthy co-twin of an affected twin (not recorded which). The CDR3 is CASSPIRRGSSYNEQFF.